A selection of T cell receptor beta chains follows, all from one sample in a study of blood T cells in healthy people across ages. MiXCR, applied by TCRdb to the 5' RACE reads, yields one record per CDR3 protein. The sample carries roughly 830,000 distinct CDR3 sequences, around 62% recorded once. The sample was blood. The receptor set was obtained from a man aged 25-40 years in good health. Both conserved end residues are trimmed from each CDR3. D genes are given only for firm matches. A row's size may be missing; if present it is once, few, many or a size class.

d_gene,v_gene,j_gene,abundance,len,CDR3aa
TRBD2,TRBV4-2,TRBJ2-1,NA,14,ASSPTGGGIYNEQF
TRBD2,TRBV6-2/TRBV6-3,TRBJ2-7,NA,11,ASWGGGLYEQY
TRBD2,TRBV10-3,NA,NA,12,AISEAGAVYEQY
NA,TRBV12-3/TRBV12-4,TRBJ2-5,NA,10,ASSRGPETQY
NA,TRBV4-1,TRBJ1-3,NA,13,ASSQGTAYGNTIY
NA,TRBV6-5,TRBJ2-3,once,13,ASSWGARGTDTQY
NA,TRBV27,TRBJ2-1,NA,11,ASSRGFYNEQF
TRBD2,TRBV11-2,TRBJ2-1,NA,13,ASSRRTSGRNEQF
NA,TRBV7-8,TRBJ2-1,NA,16,ASSVVGVGVSLDNEQF
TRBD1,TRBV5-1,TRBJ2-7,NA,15,ASSPAGDRGTPYEQY
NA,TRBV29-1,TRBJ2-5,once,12,SVDRDNLKETQY
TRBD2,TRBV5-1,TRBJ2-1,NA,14,ASSSNGGASGDEQF
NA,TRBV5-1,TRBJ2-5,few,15,ASSQGTGGKYQETQY
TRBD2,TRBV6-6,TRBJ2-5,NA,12,AIRGGQYQETQY
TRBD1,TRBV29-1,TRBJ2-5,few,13,SVYRTGGEGETQY
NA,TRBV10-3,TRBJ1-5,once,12,AISELDSNQPQH
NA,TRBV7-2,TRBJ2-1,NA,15,ASSLAGGAAAYNEQF
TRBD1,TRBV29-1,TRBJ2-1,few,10,SGDRGRNEQF
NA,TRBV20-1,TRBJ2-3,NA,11,SARSSGTDTQY
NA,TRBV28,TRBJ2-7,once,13,ASSFPQGSSYEQY
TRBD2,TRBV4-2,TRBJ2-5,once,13,ASSQDGGGQETQY
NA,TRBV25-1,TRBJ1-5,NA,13,ASSESRQNNQPQH
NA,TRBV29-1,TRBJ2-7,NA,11,SIELTDSYEQY
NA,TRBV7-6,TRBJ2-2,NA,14,ASSARQVANTGELF
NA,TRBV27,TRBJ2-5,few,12,ASSFEENQETQY
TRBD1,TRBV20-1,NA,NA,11,SASDRGHYEQY
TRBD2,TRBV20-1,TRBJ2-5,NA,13,SAISGGEAGETQY
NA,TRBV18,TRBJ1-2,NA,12,ASSPGSTRGGYT
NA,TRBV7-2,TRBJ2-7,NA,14,ASSLAVTGNQYEQY
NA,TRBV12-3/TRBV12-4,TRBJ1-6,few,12,ASSPGRGSSPLH
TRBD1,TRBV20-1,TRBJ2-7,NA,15,SARDPLGTEAYYEQY
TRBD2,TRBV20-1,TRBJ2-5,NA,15,SARDVTSGLSQETQY
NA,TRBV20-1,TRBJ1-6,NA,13,SARVPADGRSPLH
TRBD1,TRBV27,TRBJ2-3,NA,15,ASSPLPRTGGTDTQY
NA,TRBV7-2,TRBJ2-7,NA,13,ASSPSPDSSYEQY
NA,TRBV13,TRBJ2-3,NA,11,ASTSPGEDTQY
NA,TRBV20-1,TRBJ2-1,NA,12,SATRGATYNEQF
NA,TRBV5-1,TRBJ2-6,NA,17,ASSSHPEGGPSGANVLT
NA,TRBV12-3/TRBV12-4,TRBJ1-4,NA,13,ARSKGQVMFEKLF
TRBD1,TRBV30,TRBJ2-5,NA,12,AWRAGTVYGEQY
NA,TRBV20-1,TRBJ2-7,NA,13,SASAAPGVKYEQY